The clone carrying this TCR beta chain was counted once. Its specificity is not known. Use of 60 Vbeta and 13 Jbeta primers characterized the PCR. Measured with immunoSEQ multiplex PCR; TCRdb has only the in-frame clones, and not every one. The table includes some 150,000 clones, over 80% detected once. This sample was taken from a study of cytomegalovirus exposure and HLA in healthy donors. The CDR3 spans 15 residues. V shed 1 base and J shed 2 bases, with 12 bases lying between them. Germline loops: CDR1 SNHLY, CDR2 FYNNEI. Regarding the study as a whole: The study flagged some 170 TCR beta chains as cytomegalovirus-associated. A previous analysis found most TCR beta V segments productive roughly 87% or roughly 30% of the time.

Sequencing input: PBMCs. This rearrangement joins TRBV2 to TRBJ2-7; tentative D call: TRBD1 (6 bases). This sequence originates from a woman in her late teens or twenties in good health and CMV-seronegative. The CDR3 region has the DNA TGTGCCAGCAGTGAAGGGGGGCTATTACCCTACGAGCAGTACTTC. Encoded protein: CASSEGGLLPYEQYF.